Presented here are 6 T cell receptor beta chains from one specimen sequenced in a study of beta chain features in type 1 diabetes. Their specific antigens are unknown. Expressed TCRB transcripts got sequenced, as all isolated RNA was reverse transcribed. Profiled with immunoSEQ multiplex PCR; TCRdb holds only in-frame clones, not every one. The sample includes 550,000 to 850,000 clones, under 15% seen only once; the top ten take 0.022%. Overall study results and limits: When Type 1 diabetes patients were examined, their TCRB CDR3s proved moderately but significantly shorter in all four CD4+ subsets.

Sequencing was done on a sample of naive CD4+ T cells from blood. The source of these receptors is a man younger than 30 with type 1 diabetes.

This clone has just a few counts. V gene TRBV4-1 combines with J gene TRBJ1-1, with a possible D match to TRBD1 (5 bases). The V gene's germline CDR1 is MGHRA and CDR2 YSYEKL. This CDR3 has 15 amino acids. Trimming took off 3 bases at V and 3 bases at J, with 14 bases between the two ends. The chain's CDR3 is CASSQLGGVDTEAFF. CDR3 nucleotide sequence: TGCGCCAGCAGCCAGCTGGGGGGAGTGGACACTGAAGCTTTCTTT.

The V call is TRBV6-1, the J call TRBJ2-1; D unclear. CDR1 MNHNS and CDR2 SASEGT come from the germline V gene. The length of the CDR3 is 12 residues. V gave up 2 bases and J gave up 7 bases, with 6 bases separating them. The CDR3 spells CASSESLNEQFF. For the CDR3, the DNA is TGTGCCAGCAGTGAATCCCTAAATGAGCAGTTCTTC.

The genes are TRBV10-3 and TRBJ2-1, with no clear D. CDR1 and CDR2 (germline): ENHRY, SYGVKD. There are 14 residues in the CDR3. Here the CDR3 reads CAVPLGSRHHEQFF. In DNA form, the CDR3 reads TGTGCAGTTCCTTTGGGCTCGCGCCATCATGAGCAGTTCTTC.

This clone was seen only a few times. CDR3 region: CASSPPTDWGTEAFF. As DNA, the CDR3 is TGTGCCAGCTCACCACCCACAGACTGGGGCACTGAAGCTTTCTTT. V usage is TRBV18 and J usage is TRBJ1-1; the D is unclear. V gave up 0 bases and J gave up 4 bases, with 12 bases separating them. This CDR3 has 15 residues. Germline V CDR1 and CDR2: KGHSH, LQKENI. The complete variable domain, with remaining parts taken from reference TRBV18 and TRBJ1-1, reads NAGVMQNPRHLVRRRGQEARLRCSPMKGHSHVYWYRQLPEEGLKFMVYLQKENIIDESGMPKERFSAEFPKEGPSILRIQQVVRGDSAAYFCASSPPTDWGTEAFFGQGTRLTVV.

This clone was detected a few times. This chain joins TRBV28 and TRBJ2-5; no firm D call. Looked up from germline, CDR1 is MDHEN and CDR2 is SYDVKM. V lost 4 bases and J 4 bases, leaving 19 bases between the germline ends. CDR3 size: 16 residues. The CDR3 DNA sequence: TGTGCCAGCAGTTCCCCCTGGGCCTGGAGCTTAGAGACCCAGTACTTC. Translation: CASSSPWAWSLETQYF. Using reference TRBV28 and TRBJ2-5 for the parts outside the CDR3, the full variable domain is DVKVTQSSRYLVKRTGEKVFLECVQDMDHENMFWYRQDPGLGLRLIYFSYDVKMKEKGDIPEGYSVSREKKERFSLILESASTNQTSMYLCASSSPWAWSLETQYFGPGTRLLVL.

The chain employs TRBV6-1 and TRBJ2-2; 7 bases align to TRBD1. V lost 6 bases and J lost 1; bases outside the gene matches: 2. This CDR3 spans 14 amino acids. Germline V CDR1 and CDR2: MNHNS, SASEGT. This chain's CDR3 is CASRDRLNTGELFF. The CDR3 DNA is TGTGCCAGCAGGGACAGGCTGAACACCGGGGAGCTGTTTTTT.